This T cell receptor (beta chain) appears in the sequencing data of a study of circulating and synovial CD4+ cells in juvenile arthritis (dated by TCRdb to the mid-2010s). Study-level background: TCRbeta CDR3 repertoires of circulating HLA-DR+ CD4 T cells, bulk blood CD4 T cells and synovial CD4 T cells were compared within each patient. Repertoire sequencing aimed to confirm that a circulating synovial-like CD4 T cell subset was enriched in synovial clonotypes. What the work shows at the level of the full study, not this receptor alone: No difference between circulating pathogenic-like lymphocytes and bulk blood T cells was detected by traditional Vbeta family usage analysis. Circulating pathogenic-like lymphocytes were found to cluster with synovial T cells, and a substantially higher fraction of CDR3 sequences was shared with synovium by circulating pathogenic-like lymphocytes than by bulk blood. Because CPL samples and bulk blood CD4 samples differed in T cell genome counts by at least an order of magnitude, sample-size effects were addressed. Since overlap with synovium went up as sequencing depth increased, the measured fractions of shared clonotypes likely underestimated the full repertoire overlap. Compared with bulk blood CD4 repertoires, both the synovial and the circulating pathogenic-like lymphocyte repertoires were less diverse, and some CPL samples were as oligoclonal as synovium.

As concerns this clone: Its antigen is currently not known. It has no much larger one-base neighbor in the sample; base qualities were not kept.

Library method: the immunoSEQ multiplex PCR assay. TCRbeta CDR3 sequencing was performed as a commercial service by an external provider. Processing in the source paper ran as follows. The analyses used productive nucleotide sequences together with amino acid sequences obtained by in silico translation. To equalise sample size, diversity was assessed as Renyi entropy across alpha values by taking the median of 200 repeated subsamples. Pairwise repertoire distance was calculated as one minus the Chao-modified Jaccard index to correct for under-sampling and was used for clustering. Frequency-weighted overlap with synovial clonotypes was computed over 200 sample sizes, 200 draws without replacement each, and reported at the smaller sample's size. TCRdb retrieved this table from immuneACCESS and kept in-frame rearrangements only. Not all clones are present; in checked studies, unresolved V genes account for under half, and no reason is known for the remainder. V and J calls and clone size are copied from that table; D and trimming were computed from the DNA. Within this sample are around 31,000 clones, with around 95% of them counted one time only. Roughly 0.2% of the sample belongs to the ten largest clones.

The sequenced samples were obtained from patients with active juvenile idiopathic arthritis. Cells were sorted immediately after thawing, with dead cells excluded using Live/Dead Fixable Near-IR Stain. The germline V gene (reference sequence) supplies CDR1 SEHNR and CDR2 FQNEAQ. Reading from cysteine to phenylalanine, the CDR3 counts 17 amino acids. The kept DNA is CDR3 alone, 51 bases in frame from the first base. Trimming at the junction amounts to 5 bases on V and 1 base on J, and the germline ends lie 18 bases apart. Material: CD4+ T cells from blood. In this chain, TRBV7-9 is recombined with TRBJ1-5; the D segment could be TRBD1, given 5 matching bases. This receptor was identified in a human donor with juvenile idiopathic arthritis. The DNA is as follows: TGTGCCAGCAGCCCAGGGCTCATGGAATTCAGCAATCAGCCCCAGCATTTT. Translated, this gives CASSPGLMEFSNQPQHF. Full variable domain (CDR3 extended with the reference TRBV7-9 and TRBJ1-5 proteins): DTGVSQNPRHKITKRGQNVTFRCDPISEHNRLYWYRQTLGQGPEFLTYFQNEAQLEKSRLLSDRFSAERPKGSFSTLEIQRTEQGDSAMYLCASSPGLMEFSNQPQHFGDGTRLSIL.